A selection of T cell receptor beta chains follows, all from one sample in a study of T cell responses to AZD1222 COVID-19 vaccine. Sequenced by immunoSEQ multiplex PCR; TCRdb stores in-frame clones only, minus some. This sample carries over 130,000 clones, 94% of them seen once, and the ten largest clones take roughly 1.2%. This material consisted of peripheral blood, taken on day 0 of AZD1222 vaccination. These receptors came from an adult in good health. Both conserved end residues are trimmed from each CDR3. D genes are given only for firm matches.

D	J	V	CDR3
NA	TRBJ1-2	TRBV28	ASSLQGTNYGYT
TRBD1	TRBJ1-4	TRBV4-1	ASSPHERQGINEKLF
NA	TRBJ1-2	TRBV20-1	SAATETQT
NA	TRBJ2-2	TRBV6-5	ASSYASRNTGELF
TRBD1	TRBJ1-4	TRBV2	ASSGTGGGHEKLF
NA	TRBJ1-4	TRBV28	ASSPPRTGSEKLF
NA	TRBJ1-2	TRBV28	ASSSTGLTYGYT
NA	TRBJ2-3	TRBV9	ASSVEVDSTDTQY
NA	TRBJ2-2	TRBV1	TSSKRPRNTGELF
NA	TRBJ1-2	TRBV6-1	ASSEVWGALPRSNYGYT
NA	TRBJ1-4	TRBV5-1	ASSPGTPTNEKLF
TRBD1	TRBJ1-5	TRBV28	ASSTDRGQPQH
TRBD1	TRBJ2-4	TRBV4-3	ASSHVPAGGGDIQY
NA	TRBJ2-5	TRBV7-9	ASSNRGPSLGETQY
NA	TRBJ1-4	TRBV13	ASSFRSGNEKLF
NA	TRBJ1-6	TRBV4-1	ASSQQGSPLH
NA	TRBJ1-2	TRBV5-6	ASSSLNQYYGYT
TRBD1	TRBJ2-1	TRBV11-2	ASTLRDSYNEQF
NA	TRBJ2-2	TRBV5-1	ASSLPPPGIGTGELF
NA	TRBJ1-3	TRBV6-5	ASRPGRAGNTIY
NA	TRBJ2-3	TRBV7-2	ASSPRGGPSSTDTQY
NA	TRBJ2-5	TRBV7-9	ASSSKAGTETQY
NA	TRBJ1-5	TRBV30	AWSVSLLRQPQH
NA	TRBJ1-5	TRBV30	AWSQQGERPQH
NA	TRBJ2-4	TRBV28	ASRGLDRLGDIQY
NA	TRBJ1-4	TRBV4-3	ASSPRGRTTNEKLF
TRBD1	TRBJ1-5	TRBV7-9	ASSQGGGNQPQH
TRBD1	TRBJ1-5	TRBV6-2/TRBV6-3	ASSYWTGASPISNQPQH
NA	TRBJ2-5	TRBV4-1	ASSQGPSPQETQY
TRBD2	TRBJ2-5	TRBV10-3	AISESDSGMETQY
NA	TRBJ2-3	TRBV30	AWSVGGTYDTQY
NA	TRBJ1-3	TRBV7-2	ASSLGLTGNTIY
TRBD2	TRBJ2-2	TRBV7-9	ASRVGGSTGELF
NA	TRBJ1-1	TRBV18	ASSPPSLQNTEAF
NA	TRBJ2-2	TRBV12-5	ASGRSGELF
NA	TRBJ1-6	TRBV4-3	ASSQGFYNSPLH
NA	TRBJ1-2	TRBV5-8	ASSPIGQPHNYGYT
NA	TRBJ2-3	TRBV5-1	ASSRIGFSTDTQY
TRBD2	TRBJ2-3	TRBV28	ASSPWASGSTDTQY
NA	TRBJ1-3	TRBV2	ASGNSGNTIY
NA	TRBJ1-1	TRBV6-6	ASSFTLNTEAF
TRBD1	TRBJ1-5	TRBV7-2	ASSRATGDQPQH
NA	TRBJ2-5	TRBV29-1	SHGRQQETQY
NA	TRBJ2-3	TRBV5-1	ASSLEEGIADTQY
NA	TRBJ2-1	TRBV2	ASRSQSVRHNEQF
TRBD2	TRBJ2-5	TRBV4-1	ASSQEQRGGQETQY
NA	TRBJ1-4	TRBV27	ASSSGLDEKLF
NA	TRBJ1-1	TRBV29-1	SVSNGNTEAF
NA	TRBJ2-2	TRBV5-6	ASSLDAGITGELF
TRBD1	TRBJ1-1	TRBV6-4	ASSEAAPGQGISEAF
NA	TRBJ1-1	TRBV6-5	ASSYSSRMNTEAF
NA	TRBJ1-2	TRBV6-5	ASSYQGQYGYT